What follows are 29 T cell receptor beta chains derived from one specimen sequenced in a study of Ad26.COV2.S vaccination and SARS-CoV-2 variants. The assay was immunoSEQ multiplex PCR, and TCRdb's table has in-frame clones only and misses some. The sample has about 390,000 clones; around 92% are singletons. Treatment of the sample: approximately 18 received Ad26.COV2.S at low or high dose, single or two shots; about five received placebo; per-sample allocation not given. Samples were taken on day 63 after the first vaccine or placebo injection. Sequenced material: peripheral blood, taken in a trial of Ad26.COV2.S vaccine versus placebo. The receptors derive from a person between 18 and 60 years old who received the Ad26.COV2.S COVID-19 vaccine or a placebo.

This chain connects TRBV10-1 to TRBJ2-3, with 7 bases that match TRBD1. Trimming took 0 bases from V and 4 from J; bases not matched to a gene: 10. This CDR3 comprises 17 residues. CDR1 is WNHNN and CDR2 is SYGVQD in the germline V gene (reference sequence). Here the CDR3 reads CASSESYRGLIADTQYF. In nucleotides, the CDR3 is TGCGCCAGCAGTGAGTCTTACAGGGGTTTAATCGCAGATACGCAGTATTTT.

On this clone itself: The same CDR3 can be traced to other DNA sequences in this sample. The V gene is TRBV20-1, the J gene TRBJ2-7; D ambiguous. The CDR3 runs to 11 residues. Trimming pared 1 base from V and 1 base from J, leaving 2 bases between. The V gene's germline CDR1 is DFQATT and CDR2 SNEGSKA (reference sequence). CDR3 amino acids: CSARVSYEQYF. CDR3 nucleotides: TGCAGTGCTAGAGTGTCCTACGAGCAGTACTTC.

CDR3: CASSFRDHEQYF. The DNA for the CDR3 is TGTGCCAGCAGCTTCAGGGACCACGAGCAGTACTTC. This chain joins TRBV7-2 and TRBJ2-7, with D perhaps TRBD1 or TRBD2 (5 bases each). The germline V and J ends were trimmed by 3 bases and 5 bases, with 8 bases remaining between them. This CDR3 region has 12 residues. CDR1 is SGHTA and CDR2 is FQGNSA in the germline V gene. The complete variable domain, with remaining parts taken from reference TRBV7-2 and TRBJ2-7, reads GAGVSQSPSNKVTEKGKDVELRCDPISGHTALYWYRQSLGQGLEFLIYFQGNSAPDKSGLPSDRFSAERTGGSVSTLTIQRTQQEDSAVYLCASSFRDHEQYFGPGTRLTVT.

The rearrangement joins TRBV6-5 to TRBJ2-3, with D perhaps TRBD2 (5 bases). Trimming removed 5 bases at V and 0 bases at J, with 9 bases between. Germline V gives CDR1 MNHEY, CDR2 SVGAGI. This CDR3 spans 14 amino acids. The CDR3 reads CASSRTVSTDTQYF. CDR3 DNA sequence: TGTGCCAGCAGTCGGACTGTTAGCACAGATACGCAGTATTTT.

The chain recombines TRBV19 with TRBJ2-5; TRBD2 matches 13 bases. The CDR3 is 14 amino acids. V lost 6 bases, J lost 5 bases, and 3 bases stayed unmatched. The germline gives CDR1 LNHDA, CDR2 SQIVND (reference sequence). CDR3 sequence reads: CASSRLAGGETQYF. The CDR3 coding sequence is TGTGCCAGTAGCCGACTAGCGGGGGGTGAGACCCAGTACTTC.

This clone appeared once. The chain combines TRBV5-1 with TRBJ2-3; tentatively, D is TRBD2 (6 bases). CDR1 is SGHRS and CDR2 is YFSETQ in the germline V gene. The germline V and J ends were trimmed by 3 bases and 3 bases, with 14 bases remaining between them. The CDR3 covers 15 residues. This chain's CDR3 is CASSSLVGGTDTQYF. The DNA for the CDR3 is TGCGCCAGCAGCTCACTTGTTGGAGGGACAGATACGCAGTATTTT. The whole variable domain, filled in from reference TRBV5-1 and TRBJ2-3, reads KAGVTQTPRYLIKTRGQQVTLSCSPISGHRSVSWYQQTPGQGLQFLFEYFSETQRNKGNFPGRFSGRQFSNSRSEMNVSTLELGDSALYLCASSSLVGGTDTQYFGPGTRLTVL.

The CDR3 reads CASSPPTGELFF. In DNA, the CDR3 is TGTGCCAGCAGCCCCCCCACCGGGGAGCTGTTTTTT. The chain employs TRBV9 and TRBJ2-2; D unclear. Germline V gene lookup returns CDR1 SGDLS and CDR2 YYNGEE. The CDR3 runs 12 residues. Trimming took off 4 bases at V and 4 bases at J, with 5 bases between the two ends.

This chain connects TRBV4-3 to TRBJ2-3; D may be TRBD1 or TRBD2 (5 bases each). The germline CDR1 and CDR2 sequences are LGHNA and YSLEER. Trimming took 4 bases from V and 0 from J, leaving 17 bases between them. This CDR3 contains 17 residues. CDR3 DNA: TGCGCCAGCAGCCCCCTCCCAGGGACCGCCAGCACAGATACGCAGTATTTT. It specifies CASSPLPGTASTDTQYF.

The chain recombines TRBV6-5 with TRBJ2-3; 7 nucleotides match TRBD2. V trimming: 2 bases; J trimming: 8 bases; junction bases outside the gene matches: 1. The V gene's germline CDR1 is MNHEY and CDR2 SVGAGI. The CDR3 spans 12 residues. CDR3 sequence: CASSYPGGTQYF. The DNA for the CDR3 is TGTGCCAGCAGTTACCCGGGGGGTACGCAGTATTTT.

The chain recombines TRBV2 with TRBJ2-2; D possibly corresponds to TRBD2 (6 bases). There are 14 residues in the CDR3. V lost 5 bases, J lost 6 bases, and 13 bases lay in between. The germline gives CDR1 SNHLY, CDR2 FYNNEI. In DNA, the CDR3 is TGTGCCAGCAGTATCCAGAGGGAGGCCGGGGAGCTGTTTTTT. This gives the protein CASSIQREAGELFF.

This chain connects TRBV5-5 to TRBJ1-1; D possibly corresponds to TRBD1 (6 bases). The V end was cut by 3 bases, the J end by 0 bases, with 15 bases between. Germline V gene lookup returns CDR1 SGHKS and CDR2 YYEKEE (reference sequence). The CDR3 length is 16 residues. The CDR3 here is CASSSGHLLLNTEAFF. DNA for the CDR3: TGTGCCAGCAGCTCGGGACACTTACTCTTGAACACTGAAGCTTTCTTT.

The chain employs TRBV11-2 and TRBJ2-2, with a possible D match to TRBD1 (6 bases). V lost 4 bases and J 1 base, leaving 10 bases between the germline ends. CDR1 SGHAT and CDR2 FQNNGV come from the germline V gene. The CDR3 covers 15 residues. The CDR3 here is CASSSYRENTGELFF. CDR3 sequence (DNA): TGTGCCAGCAGCTCATACAGGGAGAACACCGGGGAGCTGTTTTTT.

This chain joins TRBV4-3 and TRBJ2-1, with 7 positions matching TRBD2. With 1 base clipped from V and 7 bases from J, the junction kept 7 bases outside the gene matches. Germline lookup yields CDR1 LGHNA and CDR2 YSLEER. This CDR3 is built from 15 residues. The CDR3 sequence: CASSQVGLVQNEQFF. The CDR3, as DNA: TGCGCCAGCAGCCAAGTAGGACTAGTTCAGAATGAGCAGTTCTTC.

J is TRBJ1-1 and V is TRBV21-1. TRBV21-1 is termed a pseudogene. This CDR3 has 18 amino acids. The CDR3 DNA is TGTGCCAGCAGCAAAGATGGGGGTTTGGTGGCCATGAACACTGAAGCTTTCTTT. This sequence encodes CASSKDGGLVAMNTEAFF.

On this clone itself: The conserved final phenylalanine or tryptophan is absent from the CDR3, which likely points to a read error. The DNA is left out, because the CDR3 cannot be placed on it with certainty; the CDR3 is given as TCRdb lists it. The chain is built from TRBV9 and TRBJ1-6. The CDR3 has 13 residues if both end residues are counted. Germline V gene sequence: CDR1 SGDLS, CDR2 YYNGEE. This CDR3 is CASSVARMWRRDL.

The chain is built from TRBV4-3 and TRBJ1-1, with TRBD1 as a possible D gene (5 bases). The CDR3 sequence is 16 residues long. The V gene's germline CDR1 is LGHNA and CDR2 YSLEER. V was shortened by 1 base and J by 5 bases, with 17 bases between the two germline ends. The CDR3 sequence is CASSQGMAGSATEAFF. CDR3 nucleotide sequence: TGCGCCAGCAGCCAAGGAATGGCAGGGTCGGCGACTGAAGCTTTCTTT.

Remarks on this clone: At one end, the junction sequence differs from germline, possibly due to a read error. The CDR3 is CASSGAYNEQFF. The CDR3 bases are TGTGCCAGTAGTGGAGCCTATAATGAGCAGTTCTTC. The chain is built from TRBV19 and TRBJ2-1; no clear D gene. The CDR3 is 12 amino acids. Germline loops: CDR1 LNHDA, CDR2 SQIVND (reference sequence). The full variable domain, with the rest looked up from reference TRBV19 and TRBJ2-1, is DGGITQSPKYLFRKEGQNVTLSCEQNLNHDAMYWYRQDPGQGLRLIYYSQIVNDFQKGDIAEGYSVSREKKESFPLTVTSAQKNPTAFYLCASSGAYNEQFFGPGTRLTVL.

The rearrangement uses TRBV3-1 (or the pseudogene TRBV3-2) and TRBJ1-1; TRBD1 matches 10 bases. The CDR3 totals 14 residues. From germline, CDR1 is LGHDT and CDR2 YNNKEL (reference sequence). V shed 4 bases and J 4 bases; nucleotides not matched to a gene: 3. Written as DNA, the CDR3 is TGTGCCAGCAGCCCCGGGACAGGGGCCACTGAAGCTTTCTTT. Translated, it gives CASSPGTGATEAFF.

The gene calls are TRBV5-1 and TRBJ2-5; tentative D call: TRBD1 (6 bases). The V and J ends lost 3 bases and 4 bases respectively, with 10 bases between them. The CDR3 is 13 residues long. The V gene's germline CDR1 is SGHRS and CDR2 YFSETQ. The CDR3 region is CASSSQGGETQYF. In DNA form, the CDR3 reads TGCGCCAGCAGCTCACAGGGTGGAGAGACCCAGTACTTC.

The chain has TRBV10-1 and TRBJ2-7; TRBD1 is a possible D gene (5 bases). The CDR3 has 15 amino acids. V dropped 0 bases and J dropped 5 bases, with 14 bases sitting between them. Germline CDR1 WNHNN, CDR2 SYGVQD (reference sequence). The DNA for the CDR3 is TGCGCCAGCAGTGAGTCGTTAGGGGAATGGGACGAGCAGTACTTC. Amino acids: CASSESLGEWDEQYF.

This chain uses TRBV4-3 with TRBJ2-1; maybe TRBD1 (5 bases). V gave up 1 base and J gave up 2 bases, with 9 bases separating them. CDR3 length equals 15 residues. Germline CDR1 and CDR2: LGHNA and YSLEER. CDR3 protein: CASSQGLGPYNEQFF. CDR3 sequence (DNA): TGCGCCAGCAGCCAAGGTTTGGGGCCCTACAATGAGCAGTTCTTC.

This chain connects TRBV3-1 (or the pseudogene TRBV3-2) to TRBJ2-5; the D gene is possibly TRBD1 (6 bases). The CDR3 totals 14 residues. Germline assignment: CDR1 LGHDT and CDR2 YNNKEL (reference sequence). Trimming removed 5 bases at V and 2 bases at J, with 12 bases between. CDR3 DNA sequence: TGTGCCAGCAGCACTCGGACAGCGCAAGAGACCCAGTACTTC. Translated, it gives CASSTRTAQETQYF.

V and J are TRBV7-9 and TRBJ1-1; a possible D gene is TRBD1 (6 bases). Trimming removed 4 bases at V and 2 bases at J, with 8 bases between. This CDR3 contains 13 residues. CDR1 is SEHNR and CDR2 is FQNEAQ in the germline V gene (reference sequence). In DNA, the CDR3 is TGTGCCAGCAGCTCAGGGGTTAACACTGAAGCTTTCTTT. Its translation is CASSSGVNTEAFF. Together with reference TRBV7-9 and TRBJ1-1, the CDR3 gives the full variable domain: DTGVSQNPRHKITKRGQNVTFRCDPISEHNRLYWYRQTLGQGPEFLTYFQNEAQLEKSRLLSDRFSAERPKGSFSTLEIQRTEQGDSAMYLCASSSGVNTEAFFGQGTRLTVV.

The rearrangement links TRBV28 to TRBJ1-2; D unclear. Germline CDR1 reads MDHEN; CDR2 reads SYDVKM. V dropped 5 bases and J dropped 2 bases, with 12 bases sitting between them. The CDR3 spans 14 residues. The CDR3: CASSTIAGNYGYTF. In DNA form, the CDR3 reads TGTGCCAGCAGTACAATAGCTGGAAACTATGGCTACACCTTC.

The chain joins TRBV19 to TRBJ1-4; 10 bases agree with TRBD1. Germline V gives CDR1 LNHDA, CDR2 SQIVND (reference sequence). The length of the CDR3 is 15 residues. After removal of 3 bases from V and 10 bases from J, the junction contained 8 bases not matched to a gene. The CDR3 spells CASSIAGTGDVKLFF. The CDR3 coding sequence is TGTGCCAGTAGTATCGCCGGGACAGGGGATGTAAAACTGTTTTTT.

V gene TRBV6-5 combines with J gene TRBJ2-1; TRBD2 matches at 12 bases. Trimming took 5 bases from V and 8 from J; bases not matched to a gene: 7. CDR3 length: 15 amino acids. Germline CDR1 and CDR2: MNHEY and SVGAGI. DNA for the CDR3: TGTGCCAGCAGTCTACTAGCGGGGGGTGAGGATGAGCAGTTCTTC. Amino acid sequence: CASSLLAGGEDEQFF.

CDR3 residues: CASSGGTDVRVNYGYTF. In nucleotides, the CDR3 is TGTGCCAGCAGCGGGGGGACGGACGTTAGGGTTAACTATGGCTACACCTTC. V and J are TRBV9 and TRBJ1-2; D might be TRBD1 (5 bases). CDR3 size: 17 residues. V dropped 3 bases and J dropped 1 base, with 19 bases sitting between them. Germline CDR1 reads SGDLS; CDR2 reads YYNGEE.

The chain links TRBV5-5 to TRBJ2-7; perhaps TRBD2 as D (6 bases). Trimming pared 4 bases from V and 3 bases from J, leaving 14 bases between. Germline-derived CDR1 and CDR2 are SGHKS and YYEKEE (reference sequence). This CDR3 is built from 14 residues. CDR3 loop: CASSPRPGVYEQYF. The CDR3, as DNA: TGTGCCAGCAGCCCAAGACCGGGGGTCTACGAGCAGTACTTC.

V usage is TRBV19 and J usage is TRBJ1-2, with unresolved D. Per germline, CDR1 LNHDA and CDR2 SQIVND (reference sequence). V was clipped by 3 bases and J by 4 bases, with 12 bases between them. The CDR3 has 14 amino acids. CDR3 bases: TGTGCCAGTAGTATTGCAGGCGAAGGCTATGGCTACACCTTC. It is translated as CASSIAGEGYGYTF.